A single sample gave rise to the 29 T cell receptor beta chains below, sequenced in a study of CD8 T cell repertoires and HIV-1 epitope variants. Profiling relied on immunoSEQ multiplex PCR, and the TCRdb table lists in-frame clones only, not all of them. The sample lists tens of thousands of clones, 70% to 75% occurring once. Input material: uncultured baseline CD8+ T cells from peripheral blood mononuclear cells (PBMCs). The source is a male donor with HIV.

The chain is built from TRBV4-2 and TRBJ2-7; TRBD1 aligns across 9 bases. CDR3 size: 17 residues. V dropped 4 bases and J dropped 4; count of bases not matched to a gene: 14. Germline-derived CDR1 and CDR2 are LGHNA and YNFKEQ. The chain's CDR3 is CASSLHPAGQGGYEQYF. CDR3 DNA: TGTGCCAGCAGCCTTCACCCGGCGGGACAGGGTGGGTACGAGCAGTACTTC.

The CDR3 DNA reads TGCGCCAGCAGCCAATCTATGGTGGGTAACGAGCAGTACTTC. Protein sequence: CASSQSMVGNEQYF. The V gene is TRBV5-1, the J gene TRBJ2-7; D not certain. With 4 bases removed from V and 5 bases from J, the gap between germline ends came to 16 bases. The V gene's germline CDR1 is SGHRS and CDR2 YFSETQ. The CDR3 has 14 amino acids.

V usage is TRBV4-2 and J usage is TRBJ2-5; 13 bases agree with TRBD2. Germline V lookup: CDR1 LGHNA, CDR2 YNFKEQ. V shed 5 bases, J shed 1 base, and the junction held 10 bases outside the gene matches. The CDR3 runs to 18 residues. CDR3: CASSVNPGLAGVQETQYF. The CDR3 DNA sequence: TGTGCCAGCAGCGTAAATCCCGGACTAGCGGGGGTCCAAGAGACCCAGTACTTC.

This chain's CDR3 is CASSSPNNEQFF. As DNA, the CDR3 is TGTGCCAGCAGCTCCCCCAACAATGAGCAGTTCTTC. The V gene is TRBV6-5, the J gene TRBJ2-1; D gene uncertain. The ends were cut back, 6 bases at V and 5 bases at J, with 8 bases in the middle. The CDR3 is made up of 12 amino acids. Germline V lookup: CDR1 MNHEY, CDR2 SVGAGI.

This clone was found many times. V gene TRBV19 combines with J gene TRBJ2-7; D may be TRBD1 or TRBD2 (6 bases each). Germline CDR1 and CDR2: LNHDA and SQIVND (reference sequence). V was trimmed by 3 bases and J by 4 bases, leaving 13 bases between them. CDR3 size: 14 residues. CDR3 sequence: CASSISSGAYEQYF. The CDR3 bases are TGTGCCAGTAGTATCTCGTCGGGGGCTTACGAGCAGTACTTC.

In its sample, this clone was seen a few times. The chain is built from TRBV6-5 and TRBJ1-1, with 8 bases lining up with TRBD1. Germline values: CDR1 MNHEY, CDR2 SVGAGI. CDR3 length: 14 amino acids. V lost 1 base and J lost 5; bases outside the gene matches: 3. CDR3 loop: CASSYFGTGTEAFF. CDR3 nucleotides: TGTGCCAGCAGTTACTTTGGGACAGGAACTGAAGCTTTCTTT.

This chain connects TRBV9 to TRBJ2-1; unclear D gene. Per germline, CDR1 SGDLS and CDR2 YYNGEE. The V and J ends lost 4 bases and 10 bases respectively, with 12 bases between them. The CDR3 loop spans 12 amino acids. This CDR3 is CASSSHLPEQFF. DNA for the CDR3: TGTGCCAGCAGCTCACATCTACCCGAGCAGTTCTTC.

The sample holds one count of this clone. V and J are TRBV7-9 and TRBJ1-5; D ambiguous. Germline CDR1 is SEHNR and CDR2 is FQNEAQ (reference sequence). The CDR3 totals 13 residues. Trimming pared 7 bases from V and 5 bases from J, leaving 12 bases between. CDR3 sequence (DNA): TGTGCCAGCAAAAAAGACCTCGATCAGCCCCAGCATTTT. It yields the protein CASKKDLDQPQHF. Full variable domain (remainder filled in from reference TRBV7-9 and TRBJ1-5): DTGVSQNPRHKITKRGQNVTFRCDPISEHNRLYWYRQTLGQGPEFLTYFQNEAQLEKSRLLSDRFSAERPKGSFSTLEIQRTEQGDSAMYLCASKKDLDQPQHFGDGTRLSIL.

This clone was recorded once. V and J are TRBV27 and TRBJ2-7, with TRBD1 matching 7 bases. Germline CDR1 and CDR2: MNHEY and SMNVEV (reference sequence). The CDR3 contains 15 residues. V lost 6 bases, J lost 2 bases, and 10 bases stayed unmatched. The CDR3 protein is CASSHIEGATYEQYF. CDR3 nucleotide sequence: TGTGCCAGCAGCCACATTGAGGGGGCTACCTACGAGCAGTACTTC.

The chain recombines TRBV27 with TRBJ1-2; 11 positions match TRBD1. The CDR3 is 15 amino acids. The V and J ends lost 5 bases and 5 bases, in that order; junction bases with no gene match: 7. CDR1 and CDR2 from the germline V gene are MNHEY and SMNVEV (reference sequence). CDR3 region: CASSPPGDRGYGYTF. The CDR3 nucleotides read TGTGCCAGCAGTCCCCCGGGGGACAGGGGGTATGGCTACACCTTC.

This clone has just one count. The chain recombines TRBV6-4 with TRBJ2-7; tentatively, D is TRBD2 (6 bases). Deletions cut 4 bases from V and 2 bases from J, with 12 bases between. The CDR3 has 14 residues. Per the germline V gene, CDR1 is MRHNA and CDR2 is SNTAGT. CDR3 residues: CASSVAPGAYEQYF. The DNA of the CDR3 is TGTGCCAGCAGTGTGGCCCCGGGGGCCTACGAGCAGTACTTC.

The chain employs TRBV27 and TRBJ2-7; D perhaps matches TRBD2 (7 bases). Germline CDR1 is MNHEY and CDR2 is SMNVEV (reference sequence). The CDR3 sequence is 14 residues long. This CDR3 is CGVRHREGIYEQYF. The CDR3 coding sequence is TGTGGGGTCCGTCACAGGGAGGGTATCTACGAGCAGTACTTC.

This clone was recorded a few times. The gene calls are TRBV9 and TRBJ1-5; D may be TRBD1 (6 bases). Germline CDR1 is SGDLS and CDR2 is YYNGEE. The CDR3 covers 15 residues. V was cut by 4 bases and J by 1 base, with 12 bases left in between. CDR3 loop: CASSPGVLSNQPQHF. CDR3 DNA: TGTGCCAGCAGCCCAGGGGTTCTGAGCAATCAGCCCCAGCATTTT.

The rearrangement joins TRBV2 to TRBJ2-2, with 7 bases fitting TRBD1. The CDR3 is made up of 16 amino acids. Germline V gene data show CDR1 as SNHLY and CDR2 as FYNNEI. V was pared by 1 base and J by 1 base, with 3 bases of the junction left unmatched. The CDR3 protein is CASSEDRGRNTGELFF. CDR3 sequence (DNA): TGTGCCAGCAGTGAAGACAGGGGCCGGAACACCGGGGAGCTGTTTTTT. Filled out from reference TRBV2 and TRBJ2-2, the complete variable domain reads EPEVTQTPSHQVTQMGQEVILRCVPISNHLYFYWYRQILGQKVEFLVSFYNNEISEKSEIFDDQFSVERPDGSNFTLKIRSTKLEDSAMYFCASSEDRGRNTGELFFGEGSRLTVL.

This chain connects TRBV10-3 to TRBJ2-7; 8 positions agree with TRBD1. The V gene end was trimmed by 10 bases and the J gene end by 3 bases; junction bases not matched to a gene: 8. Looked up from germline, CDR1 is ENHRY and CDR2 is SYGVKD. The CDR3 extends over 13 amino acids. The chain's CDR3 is CATAPGQDYEQYF. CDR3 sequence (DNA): TGTGCCACCGCACCGGGACAGGACTACGAGCAGTACTTC.

The CDR3, as DNA: TGTGCCAGCAGCCCCAGGACCATTTCCCCCAATGAGCAGTTCTTC. It translates to CASSPRTISPNEQFF. The V call is TRBV7-2, the J call TRBJ2-1, with D hard to call. The CDR3 runs to 15 residues. V lost 5 bases and J 6 bases, leaving 17 bases between the germline ends. CDR1 and CDR2 from the germline V gene are SGHTA and FQGNSA.

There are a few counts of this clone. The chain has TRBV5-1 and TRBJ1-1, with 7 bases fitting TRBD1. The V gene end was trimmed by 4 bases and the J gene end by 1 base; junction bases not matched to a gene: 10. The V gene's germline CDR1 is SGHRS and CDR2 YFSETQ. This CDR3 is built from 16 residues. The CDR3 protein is CASSGRQGGGNTEAFF. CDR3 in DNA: TGCGCCAGCAGCGGTAGACAGGGCGGGGGGAACACTGAAGCTTTCTTT.

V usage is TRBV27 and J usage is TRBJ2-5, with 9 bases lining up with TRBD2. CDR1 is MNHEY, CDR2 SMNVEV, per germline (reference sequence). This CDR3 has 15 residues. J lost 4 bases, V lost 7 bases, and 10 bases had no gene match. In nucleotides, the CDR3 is TGTGCCAGCATGGGCGCTAGCGGGGCGGGAGAGACCCAGTACTTC. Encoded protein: CASMGASGAGETQYF.

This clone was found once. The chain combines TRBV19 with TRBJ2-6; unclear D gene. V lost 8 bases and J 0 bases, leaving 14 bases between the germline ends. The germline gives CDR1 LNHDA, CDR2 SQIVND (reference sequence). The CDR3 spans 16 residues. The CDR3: CASLKDRSSGANVLTF. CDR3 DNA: TGTGCCAGTTTAAAGGACCGGAGCTCTGGGGCCAACGTCCTGACTTTC.

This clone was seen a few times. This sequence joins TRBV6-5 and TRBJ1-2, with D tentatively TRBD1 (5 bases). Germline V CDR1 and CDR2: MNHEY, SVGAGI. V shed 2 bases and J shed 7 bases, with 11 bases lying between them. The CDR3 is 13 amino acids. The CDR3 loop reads CASSYKGERGYTF. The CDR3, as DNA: TGTGCCAGCAGTTACAAAGGGGAGCGTGGCTACACCTTC.

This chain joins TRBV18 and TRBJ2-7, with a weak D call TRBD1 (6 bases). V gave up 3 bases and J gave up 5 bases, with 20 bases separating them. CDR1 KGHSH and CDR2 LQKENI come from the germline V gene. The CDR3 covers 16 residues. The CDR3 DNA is TGTGCCAGCTCACCGACGATTACAGGGATCGGCAACGAGCAGTACTTC. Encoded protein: CASSPTITGIGNEQYF.

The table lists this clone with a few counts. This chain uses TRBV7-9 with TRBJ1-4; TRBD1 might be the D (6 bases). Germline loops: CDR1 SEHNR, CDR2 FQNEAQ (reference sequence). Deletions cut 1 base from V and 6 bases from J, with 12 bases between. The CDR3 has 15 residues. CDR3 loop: CASSLVTTGDEKLFF. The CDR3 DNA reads TGTGCCAGCAGCTTAGTAACGACAGGCGATGAAAAACTGTTTTTT. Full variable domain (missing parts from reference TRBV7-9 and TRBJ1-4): DTGVSQNPRHKITKRGQNVTFRCDPISEHNRLYWYRQTLGQGPEFLTYFQNEAQLEKSRLLSDRFSAERPKGSFSTLEIQRTEQGDSAMYLCASSLVTTGDEKLFFGSGTQLSVL.

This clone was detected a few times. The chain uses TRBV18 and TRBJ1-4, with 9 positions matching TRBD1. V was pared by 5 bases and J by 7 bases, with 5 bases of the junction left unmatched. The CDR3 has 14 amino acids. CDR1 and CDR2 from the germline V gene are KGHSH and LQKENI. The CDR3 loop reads CASSLQGAGEKLFF. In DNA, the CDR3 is TGTGCCAGCTCATTACAGGGGGCTGGTGAAAAACTGTTTTTT.

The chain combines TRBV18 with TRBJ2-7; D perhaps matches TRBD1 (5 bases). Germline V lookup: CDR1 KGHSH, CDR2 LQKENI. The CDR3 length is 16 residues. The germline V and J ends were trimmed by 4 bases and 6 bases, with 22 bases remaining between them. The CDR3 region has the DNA TGTGCCAGCTCACGATTGGGGCAGGACATCGATCCCGAGCAGTACTTC. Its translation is CASSRLGQDIDPEQYF.

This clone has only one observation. The chain's CDR3 is CASSKVPLGGSEQYF. The DNA of the CDR3 is TGTGCCAGCAGCAAGGTCCCTCTGGGCGGAAGCGAGCAGTACTTC. The chain recombines TRBV5-5 with TRBJ2-7; D not resolved. The CDR3 runs to 15 residues. From germline, CDR1 is SGHKS and CDR2 YYEKEE (reference sequence). Trimming shortened V by 4 bases and J by 6 bases, and 20 bases separated the two germline ends.

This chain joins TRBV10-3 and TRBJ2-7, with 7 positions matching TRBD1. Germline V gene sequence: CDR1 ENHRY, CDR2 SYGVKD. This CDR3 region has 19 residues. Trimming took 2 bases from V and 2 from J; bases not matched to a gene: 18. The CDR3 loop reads CAISEVVWGQPIPTYEQYF. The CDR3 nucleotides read TGTGCCATCAGTGAGGTAGTTTGGGGACAGCCTATACCTACCTACGAGCAGTACTTC.

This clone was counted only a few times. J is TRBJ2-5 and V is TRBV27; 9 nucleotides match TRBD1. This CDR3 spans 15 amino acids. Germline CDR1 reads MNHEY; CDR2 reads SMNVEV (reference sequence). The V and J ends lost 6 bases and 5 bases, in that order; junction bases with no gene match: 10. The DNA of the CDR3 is TGTGCCAGCAGCACCACCGGGACAGGGATCGAGACCCAGTACTTC. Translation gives CASSTTGTGIETQYF.

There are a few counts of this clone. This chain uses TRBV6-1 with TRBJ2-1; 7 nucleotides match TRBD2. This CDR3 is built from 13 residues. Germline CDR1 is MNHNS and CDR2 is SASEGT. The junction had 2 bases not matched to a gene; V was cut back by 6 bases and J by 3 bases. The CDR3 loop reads CASRASGYNEQFF. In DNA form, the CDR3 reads TGTGCCAGCAGGGCTAGCGGCTACAATGAGCAGTTCTTC.

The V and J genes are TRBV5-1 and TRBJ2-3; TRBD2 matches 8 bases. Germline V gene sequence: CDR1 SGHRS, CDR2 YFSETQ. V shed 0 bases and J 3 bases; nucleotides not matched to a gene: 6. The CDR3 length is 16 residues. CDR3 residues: CASSLASGGQTDTQYF. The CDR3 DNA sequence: TGCGCCAGCAGCTTGGCTTCGGGGGGGCAAACAGATACGCAGTATTTT. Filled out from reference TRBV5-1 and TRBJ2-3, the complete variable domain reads KAGVTQTPRYLIKTRGQQVTLSCSPISGHRSVSWYQQTPGQGLQFLFEYFSETQRNKGNFPGRFSGRQFSNSRSEMNVSTLELGDSALYLCASSLASGGQTDTQYFGPGTRLTVL.